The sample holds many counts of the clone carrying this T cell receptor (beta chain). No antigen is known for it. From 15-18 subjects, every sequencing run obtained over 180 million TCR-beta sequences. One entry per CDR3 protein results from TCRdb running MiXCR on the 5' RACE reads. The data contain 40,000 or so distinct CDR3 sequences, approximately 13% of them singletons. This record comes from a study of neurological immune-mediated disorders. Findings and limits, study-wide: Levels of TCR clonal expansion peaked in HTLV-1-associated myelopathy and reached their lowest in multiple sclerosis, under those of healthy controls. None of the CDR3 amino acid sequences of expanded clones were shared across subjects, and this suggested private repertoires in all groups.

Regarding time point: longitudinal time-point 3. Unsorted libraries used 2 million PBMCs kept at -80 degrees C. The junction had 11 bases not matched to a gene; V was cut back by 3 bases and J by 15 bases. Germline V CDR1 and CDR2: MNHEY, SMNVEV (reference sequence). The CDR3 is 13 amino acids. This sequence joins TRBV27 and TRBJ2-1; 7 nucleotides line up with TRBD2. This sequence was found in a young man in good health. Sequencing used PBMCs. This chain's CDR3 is CASSLTSFRGRFF. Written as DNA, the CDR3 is TGTGCCAGCAGTTTGACTAGCTTTCGCGGCAGGTTCTTC.